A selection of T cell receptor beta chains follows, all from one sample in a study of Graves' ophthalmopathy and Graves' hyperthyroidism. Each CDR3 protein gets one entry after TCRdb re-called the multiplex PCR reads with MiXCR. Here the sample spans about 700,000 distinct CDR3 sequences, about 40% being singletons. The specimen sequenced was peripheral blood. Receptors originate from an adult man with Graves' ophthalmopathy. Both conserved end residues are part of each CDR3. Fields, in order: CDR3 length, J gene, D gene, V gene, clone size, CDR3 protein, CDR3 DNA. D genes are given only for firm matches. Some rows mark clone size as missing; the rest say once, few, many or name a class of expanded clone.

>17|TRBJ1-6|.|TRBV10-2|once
CASSESVASSYNSPLHF
TGCGCCAGCAGTGAGTCTGTAGCTAGCTCCTATAATTCACCCCTCCACTTT
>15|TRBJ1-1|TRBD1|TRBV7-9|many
CASSSPGQGVTEAFF
TGTGCCAGCAGCTCCCCGGGACAGGGGGTCACTGAAGCTTTCTTT
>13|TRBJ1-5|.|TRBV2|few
CASSPPWGQPQHF
TGTGCCAGCAGCCCTCCTTGGGGGCAGCCCCAGCATTTT
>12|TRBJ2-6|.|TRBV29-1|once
CSVETRGNVLTF
TGCAGCGTTGAAACCAGGGGAAACGTCCTGACTTTC
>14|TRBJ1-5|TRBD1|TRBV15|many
CATSGDRQGSPQHF
TGTGCCACCAGCGGTGATAGACAGGGGTCGCCCCAGCATTTT
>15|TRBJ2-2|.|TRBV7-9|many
CASRSSLWGTGELFF
TGTGCCAGCAGGTCCTCCTTGTGGGGGACCGGGGAGCTGTTTTTT
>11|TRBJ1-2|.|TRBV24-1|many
CATSDWDGYTF
TGTGCCACCAGTGATTGGGACGGCTACACCTTC
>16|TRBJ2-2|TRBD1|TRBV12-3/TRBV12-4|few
CASSQWLQQGTGELFF
TGTGCCAGCAGCCAATGGCTCCAACAGGGGACCGGGGAGCTGTTTTTT
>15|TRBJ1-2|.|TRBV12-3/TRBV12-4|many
CASSVDGQIGYGYTF
TGTGCCAGCAGTGTTGACGGACAGATAGGCTATGGCTACACCTTC
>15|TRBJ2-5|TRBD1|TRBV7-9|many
CASSTRTGGSETQYF
TGTGCCAGCAGCACCAGGACAGGGGGCTCAGAGACCCAGTACTTC
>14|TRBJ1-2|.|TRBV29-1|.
CSLAMGGGSYGYTF
TGCAGCTTGGCCATGGGGGGCGGGAGCTATGGCTACACCTTC
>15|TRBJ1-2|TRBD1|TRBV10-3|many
CAIRITGAKNYGYTF
TGTGCCATCAGGATCACAGGGGCCAAAAACTATGGCTACACCTTC
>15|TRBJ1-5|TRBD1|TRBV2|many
CASSRGQGVYQPQHF
TGTGCCAGCAGCAGAGGACAGGGCGTCTATCAGCCCCAGCATTTT
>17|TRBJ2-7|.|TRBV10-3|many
CAISESWGVNFAYEQYF
TGTGCCATCAGTGAGTCTTGGGGGGTTAATTTCGCCTACGAGCAGTACTTC
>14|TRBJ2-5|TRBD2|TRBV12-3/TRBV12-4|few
CASSGMGGEETQYF
TGTGCCAGCAGTGGGATGGGGGGGGAAGAGACCCAGTACTTC
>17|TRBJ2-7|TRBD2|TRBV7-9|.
CASSGGDSGGPSYEQYF
TGTGCCAGCAGCGGCGGAGATTCGGGAGGGCCTTCCTACGAGCAGTACTTC
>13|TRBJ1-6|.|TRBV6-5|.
CASRSGSNSPLHF
TGTGCCAGCAGATCAGGAAGTAATTCACCCCTCCACTTT
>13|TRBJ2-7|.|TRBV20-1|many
CSARRAGTYEQYF
TGCAGTGCTAGACGGGCAGGTACCTACGAGCAGTACTTC
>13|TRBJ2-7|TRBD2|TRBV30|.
CASLSGGAREQYF
TGTGCCTCACTTAGCGGGGGGGCAAGGGAGCAGTACTTC
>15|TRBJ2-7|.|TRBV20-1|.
CSATTSGTTGREQYF
TGCAGTGCTACGACTTCCGGGACAACCGGTCGCGAGCAGTACTTC
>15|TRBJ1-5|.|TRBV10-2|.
CASSHRGGGHQPQHF
TGCGCCAGCAGTCACCGCGGGGGGGGGCATCAGCCCCAGCATTTT
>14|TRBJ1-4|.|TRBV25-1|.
CAWSLIQGNEKLFF
TGTGCCTGGAGTTTGATACAGGGTAATGAAAAACTGTTTTTT
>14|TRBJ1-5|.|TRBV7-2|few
CASSQSRGNQPQHF
TGTGCCAGCAGCCAATCCAGGGGCAATCAGCCCCAGCATTTT
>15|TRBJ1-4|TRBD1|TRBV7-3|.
CTSSPAGGGGEKLFF
TGTACCAGCAGCCCAGCAGGGGGCGGCGGTGAAAAACTGTTTTTT
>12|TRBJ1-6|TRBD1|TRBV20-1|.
CSATGQGSPLHF
TGCAGTGCTACAGGACAGGGCTCACCCCTCCACTTT
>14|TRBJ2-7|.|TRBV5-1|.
CAGSLVGDPYEQYF
TGCGCCGGCAGCCTGGTGGGCGACCCTTACGAGCAGTACTTC
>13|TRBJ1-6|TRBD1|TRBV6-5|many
CASKDRVNSPLHF
TGTGCCAGCAAGGACAGGGTCAATTCACCCCTCCACTTT
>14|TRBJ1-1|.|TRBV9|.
CASGGGPPNTEAFF
TGTGCCAGCGGCGGGGGACCCCCGAACACTGAAGCTTTCTTT
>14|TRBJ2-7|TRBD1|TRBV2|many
CASSPGQGNDEQYF
TGTGCCAGCAGCCCGGGACAGGGTAACGACGAGCAGTACTTC
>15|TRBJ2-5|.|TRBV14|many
CASSPTLGVVETQYF
TGTGCCAGCAGCCCGACACTAGGGGTGGTGGAGACCCAGTACTTC
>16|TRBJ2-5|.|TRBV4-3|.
CASSQGATPPQETQYF
TGCGCCAGCAGCCAAGGTGCAACGCCCCCCCAAGAGACCCAGTACTTC
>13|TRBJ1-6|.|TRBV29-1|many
CSVATEYNSPLHF
TGCAGCGTGGCGACGGAGTATAATTCACCCCTCCACTTT
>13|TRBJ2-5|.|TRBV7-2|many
CASTRGAQETQYF
TGTGCCAGCACACGGGGGGCACAAGAGACCCAGTACTTC
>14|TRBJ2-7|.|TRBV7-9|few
CASSMSAGVYEQYF
TGTGCCAGCAGCATGTCCGCGGGCGTCTACGAGCAGTACTTC
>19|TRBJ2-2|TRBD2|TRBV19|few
CASSIDLASGGLNTGELFF
TGTGCCAGTAGTATAGATCTAGCTAGCGGGGGCCTGAACACCGGGGAGCTGTTTTTT
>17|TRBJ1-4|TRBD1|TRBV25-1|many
CASSSGHPGQGAEKLFF
TGTGCCAGCAGTTCCGGACATCCGGGACAGGGGGCTGAAAAACTGTTTTTT
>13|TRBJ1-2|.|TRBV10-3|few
CASSEGTYYGYTF
TGTGCCAGCAGTGAAGGGACCTACTATGGCTACACCTTC
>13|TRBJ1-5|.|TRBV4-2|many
CASSQVEAQPQHF
TGTGCCAGCAGCCAAGTAGAGGCTCAGCCCCAGCATTTT
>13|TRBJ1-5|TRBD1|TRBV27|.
CASSNTGGQPQHF
TGTGCCAGCAGTAATACAGGGGGGCAGCCCCAGCATTTT
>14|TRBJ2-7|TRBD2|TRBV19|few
CASSTAAGSYEQYF
TGTGCCAGTAGTACCGCAGCGGGGTCCTACGAGCAGTACTTC
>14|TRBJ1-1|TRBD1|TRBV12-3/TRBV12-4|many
CASSFGQGDTEAFF
TGTGCCAGCAGCTTCGGACAGGGGGACACTGAAGCTTTCTTT
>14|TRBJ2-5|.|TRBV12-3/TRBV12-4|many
CASSRAQGDETQYF
TGTGCCAGCAGCCGGGCCCAGGGTGATGAGACCCAGTACTTC
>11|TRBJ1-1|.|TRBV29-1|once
CSVASGGRAFF
TGCAGCGTTGCGTCGGGGGGGCGAGCTTTCTTT
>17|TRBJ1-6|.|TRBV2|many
CASRTVPAGLNNSPLHF
TGTGCCAGCAGAACAGTACCGGCAGGGCTGAATAATTCACCCCTCCACTTT
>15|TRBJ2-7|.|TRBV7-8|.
CASSLVRGGPREQYF
TGTGCCAGCAGCTTAGTGAGGGGGGGGCCTCGGGAGCAGTACTTC
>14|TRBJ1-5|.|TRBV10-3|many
CAISESTGIQPQHF
TGTGCCATCAGTGAGTCGACGGGGATTCAGCCCCAGCATTTT
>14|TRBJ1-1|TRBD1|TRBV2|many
CASNKGQTNTEAFF
TGTGCCAGCAATAAGGGACAGACGAACACTGAAGCTTTCTTT
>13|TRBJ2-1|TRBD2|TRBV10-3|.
CATGTSGSNEQFF
TGTGCCACCGGGACTAGCGGGAGCAATGAGCAGTTCTTC
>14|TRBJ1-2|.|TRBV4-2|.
CASSQESLTYGYTF
TGTGCCAGCAGCCAAGAATCCCTCACCTATGGCTACACCTTC
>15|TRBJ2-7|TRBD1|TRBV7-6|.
CASSLWDRGDYEQYF
TGTGCCAGCAGCTTATGGGACAGGGGAGACTACGAGCAGTACTTC
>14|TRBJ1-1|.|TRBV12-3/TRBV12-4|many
CASSWGDMNTEAFF
TGTGCCAGCAGTTGGGGCGATATGAACACTGAAGCTTTCTTT
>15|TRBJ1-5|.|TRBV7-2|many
CASSLGVAGGQPQHF
TGTGCCAGCAGCTTAGGGGTCGCGGGGGGTCAGCCCCAGCATTTT